The 21 T cell receptor beta chains below all came from one sample that was sequenced in a study of blood T cell repertoires in COVID-19. TCRdb keeps only in-frame clones here, not all; method: immunoSEQ multiplex PCR. The table has approximately 110,000 clones, 85% to 90% seen once. Sequencing input: peripheral blood. The source of these receptors is a woman aged 80 or over with acute or convalescent COVID-19.

The genes are TRBV5-1 and TRBJ1-1, with unresolved D. The germline V gene encodes CDR1 SGHRS and CDR2 YFSETQ. Between the trimmed V and J ends, which lost 1 base and 4 bases, there was a span of 14 bases. The CDR3 contains 15 residues. The CDR3 coding sequence is TGCGCCAGCAGCTTGAGTGGGTTCGGAGGCACTGAAGCTTTCTTT. Protein product: CASSLSGFGGTEAFF.

This chain joins TRBV3-1 (or the pseudogene TRBV3-2) and TRBJ1-3; no definite D call. Germline CDR1 LGHDT, CDR2 YNNKEL (reference sequence). This CDR3 is 14 amino acids long. V lost 7 bases, J lost 8 bases, and 18 bases lay in between. The CDR3 spells CASNHRGRVDTIYF. The CDR3 DNA follows: TGTGCCAGCAACCACCGAGGGAGGGTCGACACCATATATTTT.

V gene TRBV5-6 combines with J gene TRBJ1-6, with D uncertain. The CDR3 is 14 amino acids. CDR1 is SGHDT and CDR2 is YYEEEE in the germline V gene. Trimming removed 4 bases from V and 5 bases from J, with 10 bases in between. The CDR3 DNA is TGTGCCAGCAGCCCACGACATGATAATTCACCCCTCCACTTT. It specifies CASSPRHDNSPLHF.

CDR3 region: CASSPPGSGGSNEKLFF. The CDR3 DNA sequence: TGTGCCAGCTCACCACCGGGGAGCGGGGGCAGTAATGAAAAACTGTTTTTT. This chain connects TRBV18 to TRBJ1-4, with D tentatively TRBD1 (6 bases). There are 17 residues in the CDR3. Trimming pared 0 bases from V and 4 bases from J, leaving 15 bases between. Germline-derived CDR1 and CDR2 are KGHSH and LQKENI.

DNA of the CDR3: TGTGCCAGCAGTTACAGTCAAAACATTCAGTACTTC. The encoded protein is CASSYSQNIQYF. V is TRBV28 and J is TRBJ2-4; D gene uncertain. The CDR3 contains 12 residues. Germline CDR1 MDHEN, CDR2 SYDVKM. Trimming stripped 4 bases from V and 5 bases from J, with 6 bases between.

The gene calls are TRBV7-9 and TRBJ2-5; D unresolved. This CDR3 is 13 amino acids long. V was cut by 0 bases and J by 1 base, with 3 bases left in between. Germline CDR1 reads SEHNR; CDR2 reads FQNEAQ (reference sequence). CDR3 nucleotides: TGTGCCAGCAGCTTAGCGCGCCAAGAGACCCAGTACTTC. Protein product: CASSLARQETQYF.

The V and J genes are TRBV30 and TRBJ2-5; 7 bases fit TRBD1. CDR3 length equals 15 residues. Per the germline V gene, CDR1 is GTSNPN and CDR2 is SVGIG (reference sequence). With V trimmed by 0 bases and J by 2 bases, 6 bases remained unmatched. The CDR3 spells CAWSVQGRTQETQYF. The CDR3 bases are TGTGCCTGGAGTGTACAGGGGCGAACACAAGAGACCCAGTACTTC.

This chain uses TRBV19 with TRBJ2-2; 9 bases align to TRBD2. This CDR3 has 15 amino acids. Germline CDR1 reads LNHDA; CDR2 reads SQIVND (reference sequence). V gave up 4 bases and J gave up 4 bases; unmatched junction bases: 4. For the CDR3, the DNA is TGTGCCAGTAGTAAAAGCGGGGGGCCCACCGGGGAGCTGTTTTTT. Translating gives CASSKSGGPTGELFF.

The chain links TRBV19 to TRBJ2-2, with a tentative D call TRBD1 (5 bases). Deletions cut 3 bases from V and 1 base from J, with 12 bases between. Per germline, CDR1 LNHDA and CDR2 SQIVND (reference sequence). This CDR3 has 16 amino acids. This CDR3 is CASSMPRQRNTGELFF. Written as DNA, the CDR3 is TGTGCCAGTAGTATGCCCCGACAGAGGAACACCGGGGAGCTGTTTTTT.

The chain joins TRBV28 to TRBJ2-5, with 8 nucleotides matching TRBD2. CDR1 is MDHEN, CDR2 SYDVKM, per germline. Trimming took 5 bases from V and 2 from J; bases not matched to a gene: 7. The CDR3 runs 15 residues. The CDR3 here is CASSLTSVGQETQYF. For the CDR3, the DNA is TGTGCCAGCAGTCTGACTAGCGTGGGGCAAGAGACCCAGTACTTC.

This clone was recorded once. This chain uses TRBV30 with TRBJ1-2; D not certain. The CDR3 consists of 13 residues. Trimming took off 0 bases at V and 1 base at J, with 6 bases between the two ends. CDR1 is GTSNPN, CDR2 SVGIG, per germline (reference sequence). CDR3 sequence reads: CAWSVLVNYGYTF. CDR3 nucleotide sequence: TGTGCCTGGAGTGTACTGGTTAACTATGGCTACACCTTC.

The chain couples TRBV19 to TRBJ1-2; D uncertain. Looked up from germline, CDR1 is LNHDA and CDR2 is SQIVND (reference sequence). This CDR3 contains 12 residues. Trimming removed 3 bases from V and 8 bases from J, with 10 bases in between. CDR3 in DNA: TGTGCCAGTAGTATGGGTTGGAGCGGCTACACCTTC. This gives the protein CASSMGWSGYTF.

As DNA, the CDR3 is TGTGCCAGCAGTCAGGGTGGGCTCTCCTATAATTCACCCCTCCACTTT. This encodes CASSQGGLSYNSPLHF. V is TRBV2 and J is TRBJ1-6, with D perhaps matching TRBD1 (5 bases). Trimming left V 5 bases short and J 0 bases short, with 11 bases between. The germline V gene encodes CDR1 SNHLY and CDR2 FYNNEI. CDR3 size: 16 residues.

The chain carries TRBV7-8 and TRBJ2-7, with D unclear. Germline assignment: CDR1 SGHVS and CDR2 FQNEAQ. The CDR3 has 16 residues. Trimming pared 2 bases from V and 0 bases from J, leaving 14 bases between. As DNA, the CDR3 is TGTGCCAGCAGCTTATATTCTGCGACGGGCTCCTACGAGCAGTACTTC. It yields the protein CASSLYSATGSYEQYF. Together with reference TRBV7-8 and TRBJ2-7, the CDR3 gives the full variable domain: GAGVSQSPRYKVAKRGQDVALRCDPISGHVSLFWYQQALGQGPEFLTYFQNEAQLDKSGLPSDRFFAERPEGSVSTLKIQRTQQEDSAVYLCASSLYSATGSYEQYFGPGTRLTVT.

In its sample, this clone was seen once. The chain links TRBV19 to TRBJ2-1; TRBD2 might be the D (7 bases). Trimming took off 2 bases at V and 8 bases at J, with 16 bases between the two ends. The CDR3 spans 15 residues. The V gene's germline CDR1 is LNHDA and CDR2 SQIVND (reference sequence). CDR3 DNA: TGTGCCAGTAGTATAAGGGGGGGGGCCGTGGATGAGCAGTTCTTC. It specifies CASSIRGGAVDEQFF.

J is TRBJ2-3 and V is TRBV15; TRBD1 agrees at 7 bases. CDR1 and CDR2 (germline): LNHNV, YYDKDF (reference sequence). The CDR3 spans 18 residues. J lost 2 bases, V lost 2 bases, and 13 bases had no gene match. The CDR3 DNA reads as TGTGCCACCAGCAGATTCCCGGAAACAGGGGCTATCACAGATACGCAGTATTTT. As protein: CATSRFPETGAITDTQYF.

The chain carries TRBV5-6 and TRBJ1-1; 7 bases are shared with TRBD1. This CDR3 comprises 15 residues. The V segment lost 0 bases and the J segment 5 bases; nucleotides outside the gene matches: 7. From germline, CDR1 is SGHDT and CDR2 YYEEEE. This CDR3 is CASSLVQGEGTEAFF. Here the CDR3 DNA reads TGTGCCAGCAGCTTGGTCCAGGGGGAAGGGACTGAAGCTTTCTTT.

By its share, this clone is medium-sized. J is TRBJ1-2 and V is TRBV6-4; 8 nucleotides agree with TRBD1. The length of the CDR3 is 15 residues. Germline CDR1 and CDR2: MRHNA and SNTAGT. The ends lost 0 bases at V and 6 bases at J; junction bases unmatched: 6. The CDR3 region is CASSDSAGGSHGYTF. The CDR3 bases are TGTGCCAGCAGTGACTCGGCAGGGGGCTCTCATGGCTACACCTTC.

The chain recombines TRBV18 with TRBJ2-1, with 10 bases aligning to TRBD1. The CDR3 loop spans 16 amino acids. The V segment lost 3 bases and the J segment 7 bases; nucleotides outside the gene matches: 9. Per germline, CDR1 KGHSH and CDR2 LQKENI. The CDR3 region has the DNA TGTGCCAGCTCACCCACAACGACAGGGGGCGGGAATGAGCAGTTCTTC. It specifies CASSPTTTGGGNEQFF.

The rearrangement uses TRBV4-3 and TRBJ2-7; 8 nucleotides agree with TRBD1. The ends lost 0 bases at V and 2 bases at J; junction bases unmatched: 6. Germline V gene lookup returns CDR1 LGHNA and CDR2 YSLEER. This CDR3 spans 16 amino acids. For the CDR3, the DNA is TGCGCCAGCAGCCAAGAAGGCGGGACAGGAACCTACGAGCAGTACTTC. Residues: CASSQEGGTGTYEQYF.

J is TRBJ2-7 and V is TRBV18; 8 bases match TRBD2. CDR3 length: 15 residues. With V trimmed by 2 bases and J by 3 bases, 6 bases remained unmatched. The germline gives CDR1 KGHSH, CDR2 LQKENI. CDR3 sequence (DNA): TGTGCCAGCTCACCAACGGCGGGGGGCGACTACGAGCAGTACTTC. Its protein is CASSPTAGGDYEQYF.